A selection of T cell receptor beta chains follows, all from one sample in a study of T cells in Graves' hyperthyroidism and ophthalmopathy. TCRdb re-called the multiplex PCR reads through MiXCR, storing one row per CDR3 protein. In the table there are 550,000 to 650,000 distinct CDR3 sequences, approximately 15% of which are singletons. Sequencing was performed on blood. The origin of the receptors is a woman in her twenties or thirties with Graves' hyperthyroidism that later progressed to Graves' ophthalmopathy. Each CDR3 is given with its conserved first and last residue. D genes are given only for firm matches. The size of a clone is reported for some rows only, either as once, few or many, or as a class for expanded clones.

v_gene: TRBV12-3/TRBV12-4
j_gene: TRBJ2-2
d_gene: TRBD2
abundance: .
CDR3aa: CASIVAGGPGGGELFF
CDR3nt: TGTGCCAGCATTGTGGCGGGAGGGCCGGGTGGCGGGGAGCTGTTTTTT

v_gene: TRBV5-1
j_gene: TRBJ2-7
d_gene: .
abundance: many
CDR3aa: CASYLGEQYF
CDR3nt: TGCGCCAGCTACCTCGGCGAGCAGTACTTC

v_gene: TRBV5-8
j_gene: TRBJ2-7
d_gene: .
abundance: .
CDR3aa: CASSPDGVIYEQYF
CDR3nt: TGTGCCAGCAGCCCGGATGGGGTTATCTACGAGCAGTACTTC

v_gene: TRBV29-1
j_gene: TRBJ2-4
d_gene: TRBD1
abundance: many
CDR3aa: CSHLSGGNIQYF
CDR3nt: TGCAGCCACCTTTCAGGGGGAAACATTCAGTACTTC

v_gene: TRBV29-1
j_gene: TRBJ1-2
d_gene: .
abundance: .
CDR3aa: CSVGGNYGYTF
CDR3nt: TGCAGCGTGGGAGGGAACTATGGCTACACCTTC

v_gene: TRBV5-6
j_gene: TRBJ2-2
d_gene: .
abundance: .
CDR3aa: CASSTGFLPGDFGELFF
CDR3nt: TGTGCCAGCAGCACCGGCTTTCTACCGGGAGATTTCGGGGAGCTGTTTTTT

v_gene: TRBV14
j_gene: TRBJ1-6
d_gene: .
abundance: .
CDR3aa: CASSQDHGASSGWDSPLHF
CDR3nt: TGTGCCAGCAGCCAAGATCATGGGGCCAGCTCAGGTTGGGATTCACCCCTCCACTTT

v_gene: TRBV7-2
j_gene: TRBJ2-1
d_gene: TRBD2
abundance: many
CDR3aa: CASSLAWAGGLYNEQFF
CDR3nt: TGTGCCAGCAGCTTAGCGTGGGCGGGAGGGTTATACAATGAGCAGTTCTTC

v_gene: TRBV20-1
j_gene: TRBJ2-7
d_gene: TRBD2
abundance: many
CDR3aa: CSAPEGGRENEQYF
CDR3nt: TGCAGTGCCCCTGAGGGCGGGAGGGAGAACGAGCAGTACTTC

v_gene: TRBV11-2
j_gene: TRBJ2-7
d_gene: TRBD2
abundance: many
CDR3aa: CASRKPLSGSHEQYF
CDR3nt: TGTGCCAGCAGAAAGCCCTTGAGCGGGAGCCACGAGCAGTACTTC

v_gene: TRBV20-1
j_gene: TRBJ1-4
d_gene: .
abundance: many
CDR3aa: CSAPPAGLTNEKLFF
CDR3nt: TGCAGTGCTCCTCCCGCAGGGTTGACTAATGAAAAACTGTTTTTT

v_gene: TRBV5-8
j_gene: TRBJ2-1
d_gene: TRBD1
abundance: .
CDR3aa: CASSAGTGSYNEQFF
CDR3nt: TGTGCCAGCAGCGCCGGGACAGGTTCCTACAATGAGCAGTTCTTC

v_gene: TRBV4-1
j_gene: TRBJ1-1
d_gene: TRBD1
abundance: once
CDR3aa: CASSHAYRGKGTEAFF
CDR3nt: TGCGCCAGCAGCCATGCATACAGGGGAAAGGGCACTGAAGCTTTCTTT

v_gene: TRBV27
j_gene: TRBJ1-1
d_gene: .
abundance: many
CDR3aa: CASKIPGANTEAFF
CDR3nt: TGTGCCAGCAAGATTCCGGGAGCCAACACTGAAGCTTTCTTT

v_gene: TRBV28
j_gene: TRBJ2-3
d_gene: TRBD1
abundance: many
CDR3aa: CASSPDRAKDTQYF
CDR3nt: TGTGCCAGCAGTCCGGACAGGGCTAAAGATACGCAGTATTTT

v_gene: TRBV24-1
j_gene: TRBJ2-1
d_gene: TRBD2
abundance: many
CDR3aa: CATSTSGVNEQFF
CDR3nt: TGTGCCACCAGTACTAGCGGAGTCAATGAGCAGTTCTTC

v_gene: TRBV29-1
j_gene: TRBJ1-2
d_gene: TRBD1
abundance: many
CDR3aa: CSGGQGAVNGYTF
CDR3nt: TGCAGCGGGGGACAGGGGGCCGTTAACGGCTACACCTTC

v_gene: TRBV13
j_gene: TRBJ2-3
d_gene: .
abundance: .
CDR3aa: CASSLGWGAVQPDTQYF
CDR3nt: TGTGCCAGCAGCTTAGGCTGGGGAGCCGTTCAACCGGATACGCAGTATTTT

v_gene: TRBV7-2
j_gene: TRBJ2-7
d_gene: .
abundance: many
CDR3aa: CASSLPTLNEQYF
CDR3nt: TGTGCCAGCAGCTTACCAACGCTCAACGAGCAGTACTTC

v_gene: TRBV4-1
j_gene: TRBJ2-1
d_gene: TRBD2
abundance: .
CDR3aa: CASSQGLSGTLGRDEQFF
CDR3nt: TGCGCCAGCAGCCAAGGGCTTAGCGGGACCCTCGGTCGGGATGAGCAGTTCTTC

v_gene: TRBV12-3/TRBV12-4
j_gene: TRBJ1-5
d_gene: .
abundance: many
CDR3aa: CASSMQEQQPQHF
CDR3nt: TGTGCCAGCAGTATGCAGGAACAACAGCCCCAGCATTTT

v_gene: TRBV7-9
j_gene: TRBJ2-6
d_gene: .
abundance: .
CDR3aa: CASSPATGSGANVLTF
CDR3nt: TGTGCCAGCAGCCCGGCTACAGGGTCGGGGGCCAACGTCCTGACTTTC

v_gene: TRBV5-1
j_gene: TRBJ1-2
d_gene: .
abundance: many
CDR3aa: CASSLDNSGYTF
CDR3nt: TGCGCCAGCAGCTTGGATAACAGTGGCTACACCTTC

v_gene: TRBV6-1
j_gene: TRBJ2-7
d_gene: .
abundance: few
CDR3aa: CASRSENYYEQYF
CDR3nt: TGTGCCAGCCGAAGCGAAAATTACTACGAGCAGTACTTC

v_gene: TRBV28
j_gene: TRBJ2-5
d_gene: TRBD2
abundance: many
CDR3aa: CASSLLGLAGEETQYF
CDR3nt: TGTGCCAGCAGTCTTCTCGGACTAGCGGGAGAAGAGACCCAGTACTTC

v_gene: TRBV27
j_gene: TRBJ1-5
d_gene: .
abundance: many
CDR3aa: CASKGSNENQPQHF
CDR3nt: TGTGCCAGCAAGGGAAGCAATGAAAATCAGCCCCAGCATTTT

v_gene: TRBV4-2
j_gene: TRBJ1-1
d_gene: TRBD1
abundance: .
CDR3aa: CASNHGTGAPEAFF
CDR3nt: TGTGCCAGCAATCACGGGACAGGGGCCCCTGAAGCTTTCTTT

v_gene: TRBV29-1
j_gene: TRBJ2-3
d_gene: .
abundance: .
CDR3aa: CSVGWGTQYF
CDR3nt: TGCAGCGTTGGGTGGGGTACGCAGTATTTT

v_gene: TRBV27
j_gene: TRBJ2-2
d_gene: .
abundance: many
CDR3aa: CASSSGSGNGELFF
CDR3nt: TGTGCCAGCAGTTCGGGATCGGGAAACGGGGAGCTGTTTTTT

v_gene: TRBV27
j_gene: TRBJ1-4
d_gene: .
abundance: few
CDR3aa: CASSHRGLEDEKLFF
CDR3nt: TGTGCCAGCAGTCACCGGGGCCTGGAAGATGAAAAACTGTTTTTT

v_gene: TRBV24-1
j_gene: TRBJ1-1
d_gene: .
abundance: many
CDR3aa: CATSDGTEAFF
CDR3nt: TGTGCCACCAGTGACGGGACAGAAGCTTTCTTT

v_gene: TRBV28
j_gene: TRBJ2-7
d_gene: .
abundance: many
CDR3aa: CASRAPGRSSYEQYF
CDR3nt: TGTGCCAGCAGGGCCCCGGGACGTAGCTCCTACGAGCAGTACTTC

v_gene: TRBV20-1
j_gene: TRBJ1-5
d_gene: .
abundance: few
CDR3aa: CSARDLQGGNQPQHF
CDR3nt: TGCAGTGCTAGAGATCTACAGGGTGGCAATCAGCCCCAGCATTTT

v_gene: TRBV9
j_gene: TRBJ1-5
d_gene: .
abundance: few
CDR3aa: CASSVGESNQPQHF
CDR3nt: TGTGCCAGCAGCGTAGGTGAGAGCAATCAGCCCCAGCATTTT

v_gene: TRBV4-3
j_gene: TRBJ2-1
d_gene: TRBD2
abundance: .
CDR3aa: CASSRGTSGTGEQFF
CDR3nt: TGCGCCAGCAGCCGAGGGACTAGCGGGACTGGCGAGCAGTTCTTC

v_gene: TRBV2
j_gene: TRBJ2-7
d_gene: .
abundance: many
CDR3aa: CASSGTGTYYEQYF
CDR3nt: TGTGCCAGCAGTGGGACCGGGACTTACTACGAGCAGTACTTC

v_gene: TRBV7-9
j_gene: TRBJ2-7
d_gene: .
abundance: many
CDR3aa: CASSFSRGDPYEQYF
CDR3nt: TGTGCCAGCAGCTTCTCCCGGGGCGACCCCTACGAGCAGTACTTC

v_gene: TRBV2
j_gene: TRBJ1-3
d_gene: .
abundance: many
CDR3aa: CASSEVRGAGNTIYF
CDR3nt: TGTGCCAGCAGTGAAGTCAGGGGCGCCGGAAACACCATATATTTT

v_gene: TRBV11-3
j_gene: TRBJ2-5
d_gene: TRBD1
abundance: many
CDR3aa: CASRARDRGQETQYF
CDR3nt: TGTGCCAGCAGAGCCCGGGACAGGGGTCAAGAGACCCAGTACTTC

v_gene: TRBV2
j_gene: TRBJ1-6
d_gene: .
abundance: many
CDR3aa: CASSEAVDSPLHF
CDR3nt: TGTGCCAGCAGTGAAGCTGTGGATTCACCCCTCCACTTT

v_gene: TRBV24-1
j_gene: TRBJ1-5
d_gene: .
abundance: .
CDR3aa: CATSDGTGLVSNQPQHF
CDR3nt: TGTGCCACCAGTGATGGCACAGGTTTGGTGAGCAATCAGCCCCAGCATTTT

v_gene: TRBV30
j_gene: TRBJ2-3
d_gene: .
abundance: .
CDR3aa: CAWADLGSDTQYF
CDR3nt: TGTGCCTGGGCGGACCTAGGATCAGATACGCAGTATTTT

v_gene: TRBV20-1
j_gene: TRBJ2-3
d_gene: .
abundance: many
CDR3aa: CTHKRSGTDTQYF
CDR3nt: TGCACGCACAAGCGGAGCGGAACAGATACGCAGTATTTT

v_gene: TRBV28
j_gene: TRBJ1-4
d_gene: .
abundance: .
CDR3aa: CASGRTEINEKLFF
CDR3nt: TGTGCCAGCGGCAGGACGGAAATCAATGAAAAACTGTTTTTT

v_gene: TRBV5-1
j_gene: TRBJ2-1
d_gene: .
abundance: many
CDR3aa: CASSLGQNSYNEQFF
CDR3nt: TGCGCCAGCAGCTTGGGACAGAACTCCTACAATGAGCAGTTCTTC